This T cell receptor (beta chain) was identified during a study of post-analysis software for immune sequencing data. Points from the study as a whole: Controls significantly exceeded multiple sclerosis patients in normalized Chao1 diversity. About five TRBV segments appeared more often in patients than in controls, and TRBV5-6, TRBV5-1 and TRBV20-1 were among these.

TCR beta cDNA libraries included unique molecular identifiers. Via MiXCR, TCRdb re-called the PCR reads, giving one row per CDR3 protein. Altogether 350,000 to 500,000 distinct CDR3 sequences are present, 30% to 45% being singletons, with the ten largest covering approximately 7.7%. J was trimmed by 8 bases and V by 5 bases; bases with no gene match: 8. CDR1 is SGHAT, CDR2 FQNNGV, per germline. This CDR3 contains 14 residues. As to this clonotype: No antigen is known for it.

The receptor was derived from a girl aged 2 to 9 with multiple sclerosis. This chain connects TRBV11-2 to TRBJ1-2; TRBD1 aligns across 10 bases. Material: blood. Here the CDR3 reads CASSVTGGAMGYTF. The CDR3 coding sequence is TGTGCCAGCAGCGTGACAGGGGGCGCGATGGGCTACACCTTC.